The rows below give T cell receptor beta chains drawn from one sample of a study of OX40 agonist ivuxolimab in advanced cancers. Libraries were prepared by immunoSEQ multiplex PCR; TCRdb keeps only in-frame clonotypes and omits some of them. The sample lists fewer than 25,000 clones, around 89% seen once, with roughly 33% in the top ten. The starting material was CD4+ or CD8+ T cells sorted from blood, obtained in a trial of the OX40 agonist ivuxolimab. The receptors were sampled from an adult with an advanced solid tumor such as melanoma, head and neck, liver or kidney cancer. Both conserved end residues are part of each CDR3. A D gene is named only where the DNA matches it firmly. Clone size is given for some rows only: seen once, a few or many times, or a class if the clone is expanded.

clone_size: .; j_call: TRBJ1-2; v_call: TRBV10-3; d_call: TRBD1; cdr3_nt: TGTGCCATCAGTGAGCAGGGGGCGGCAGTCTATGGCTACACCTTC; cdr3_aa: CAISEQGAAVYGYTF
clone_size: once; j_call: TRBJ2-3; v_call: TRBV5-1; d_call: TRBD2; cdr3_nt: TGCGCCAGCAGCTTAGGGACTAGTCAACTCACAGATACGCAGTATTTT; cdr3_aa: CASSLGTSQLTDTQYF
clone_size: .; j_call: TRBJ1-1; v_call: TRBV11-2; d_call: TRBD1; cdr3_nt: TGTGCCAGCAGCTTTCTCAGGGGGCGGAGTGGGACTGAAGCTTTCTTT; cdr3_aa: CASSFLRGRSGTEAFF
clone_size: once; j_call: TRBJ2-2; v_call: TRBV7-9; d_call: TRBD1; cdr3_nt: TGTGCCAGCAGCTTAGATTCTAGGGGGCGCACCGGGGAGCTGTTTTTT; cdr3_aa: CASSLDSRGRTGELFF
clone_size: .; j_call: TRBJ2-3; v_call: TRBV25-1; d_call: TRBD2; cdr3_nt: TGTGCCAGCAGTGAATCCCGGCGGGGGGGTGGAGATACGCAGTATTTT; cdr3_aa: CASSESRRGGGDTQYF
clone_size: .; j_call: TRBJ1-1; v_call: TRBV4-1; d_call: .; cdr3_nt: TGCGCCAGCAGCCAAGCCGCCCCAGACATGAACACTGAAGCTTTCTTT; cdr3_aa: CASSQAAPDMNTEAFF
clone_size: .; j_call: TRBJ2-7; v_call: TRBV7-9; d_call: .; cdr3_nt: TGTGCCAGCAGCTTATTGTCGGGGAGGCAAGACGAGCAGTACTTC; cdr3_aa: CASSLLSGRQDEQYF
clone_size: .; j_call: TRBJ2-1; v_call: TRBV12-5; d_call: TRBD2; cdr3_nt: TGTGCTAGCTCTCGACTAGCGGGGGGAGCCGGGACCTTGAATGAGCAGTTCTTC; cdr3_aa: CASSRLAGGAGTLNEQFF
clone_size: .; j_call: TRBJ2-1; v_call: TRBV18; d_call: TRBD2; cdr3_nt: TGTGCCAGCTCCCTCACTAGCGGGAGACCCTACAATGAGCAGTTCTTC; cdr3_aa: CASSLTSGRPYNEQFF
clone_size: .; j_call: TRBJ2-6; v_call: TRBV27; d_call: .; cdr3_nt: TGTGCCAGCAGTCTCACGGGGATAGCTGGGGCCAACGTCCTGACTTTC; cdr3_aa: CASSLTGIAGANVLTF
clone_size: few; j_call: TRBJ1-2; v_call: TRBV10-1; d_call: .; cdr3_nt: TGCGCCAGCAGTGAGCGAGCGGGGGATGGCTACACCTTC; cdr3_aa: CASSERAGDGYTF
clone_size: .; j_call: TRBJ1-2; v_call: TRBV10-1; d_call: .; cdr3_nt: TGCGCCAGCAGTCGGGACATGGGGACTCCTAACTATGGCTACACCTTC; cdr3_aa: CASSRDMGTPNYGYTF
clone_size: .; j_call: TRBJ1-5; v_call: TRBV18; d_call: .; cdr3_nt: TGTGCCAGCTCACCGGGTCGCAATCAGCCCCAGCATTTT; cdr3_aa: CASSPGRNQPQHF
clone_size: .; j_call: TRBJ1-5; v_call: TRBV19; d_call: TRBD1; cdr3_nt: TGTGCCAGTACGGACAGGGGGGCTCAGCCCCAGCATTTT; cdr3_aa: CASTDRGAQPQHF
clone_size: .; j_call: TRBJ2-7; v_call: TRBV19; d_call: .; cdr3_nt: TGTGCCAGTAGTATTAGGAACAGAATCTACGAGCAGTACTTC; cdr3_aa: CASSIRNRIYEQYF
clone_size: once; j_call: TRBJ2-3; v_call: TRBV19; d_call: TRBD1; cdr3_nt: TGTGCCAGTAGTAGGGGACAGGGGGCCGATACGCAGTATTTT; cdr3_aa: CASSRGQGADTQYF
clone_size: .; j_call: TRBJ2-7; v_call: TRBV6-5; d_call: TRBD1; cdr3_nt: TGTGCCAGCAGTTCGACCGGACAGGGGCGCTACGAGCAGTACTTC; cdr3_aa: CASSSTGQGRYEQYF
clone_size: .; j_call: TRBJ1-2; v_call: TRBV5-4; d_call: .; cdr3_nt: TGTGCCAGCAGCTCAGACTTCTATGGCTACACCTTC; cdr3_aa: CASSSDFYGYTF
clone_size: .; j_call: TRBJ2-3; v_call: TRBV30; d_call: TRBD2; cdr3_nt: TGTGCCTGGAGTGTACAAGCGGGGGCAGATACGCAGTATTTT; cdr3_aa: CAWSVQAGADTQYF
clone_size: .; j_call: TRBJ1-4; v_call: TRBV19; d_call: TRBD1; cdr3_nt: TGTGCCAGTAGTATAACCAGGGGGCGTGAAAAACTGTTTTTT; cdr3_aa: CASSITRGREKLFF
clone_size: .; j_call: TRBJ2-5; v_call: TRBV5-4; d_call: TRBD2; cdr3_nt: TGTGCCAGCAGCGTAGCGGGCTACCAAGAGACCCAGTACTTC; cdr3_aa: CASSVAGYQETQYF
clone_size: .; j_call: TRBJ2-7; v_call: TRBV30; d_call: TRBD1; cdr3_nt: TGTGCCTGGAGCGGGACAGGGTTTTCCTACGAGCAGTACTTC; cdr3_aa: CAWSGTGFSYEQYF
clone_size: .; j_call: TRBJ1-4; v_call: TRBV10-3; d_call: .; cdr3_nt: TGTGCCACCCGTGGGGGACCCGATGAAAAACTGTTTTTT; cdr3_aa: CATRGGPDEKLFF
clone_size: .; j_call: TRBJ2-1; v_call: TRBV19; d_call: .; cdr3_nt: TGTGCCAGTAGTACCTCCCGGGCGGGCAATGAGCAGTTCTTC; cdr3_aa: CASSTSRAGNEQFF
clone_size: .; j_call: TRBJ1-2; v_call: TRBV4-3; d_call: .; cdr3_nt: TGCGCCAGCAGCCAAGATACGGGGTCGCTGCGTGGCTACACCTTC; cdr3_aa: CASSQDTGSLRGYTF
clone_size: .; j_call: TRBJ1-1; v_call: TRBV29-1; d_call: TRBD1; cdr3_nt: TGCAGCGTTGAAGATCTCCAGGGGGCGAACACTGAAGCTTTCTTT; cdr3_aa: CSVEDLQGANTEAFF
clone_size: few; j_call: TRBJ1-5; v_call: TRBV11-2; d_call: .; cdr3_nt: TGTGCCAGCAGCTTAGGGGCCGGTCAGCCCCAGCATTTT; cdr3_aa: CASSLGAGQPQHF
clone_size: .; j_call: TRBJ2-3; v_call: TRBV7-9; d_call: TRBD2; cdr3_nt: TGTGCCAGCAGCCCTAGCGGGTACAACACAGATACGCAGTATTTT; cdr3_aa: CASSPSGYNTDTQYF
clone_size: .; j_call: TRBJ2-1; v_call: TRBV29-1; d_call: TRBD2; cdr3_nt: TGCAGCGTTGAAGGTCCAGCGGGAGGCTCCTACAATGAGCAGTTCTTC; cdr3_aa: CSVEGPAGGSYNEQFF
clone_size: .; j_call: TRBJ1-5; v_call: TRBV14; d_call: TRBD1; cdr3_nt: TGTGCCAGCAGCCCGACAGGGAATCAGCCCCAGCATTTT; cdr3_aa: CASSPTGNQPQHF
clone_size: .; j_call: TRBJ1-2; v_call: TRBV10-3; d_call: .; cdr3_nt: TGTGCCATCAGTGTGGGGGGGGACAATTTAGGCTACACCTTC; cdr3_aa: CAISVGGDNLGYTF
clone_size: .; j_call: TRBJ2-5; v_call: TRBV2; d_call: .; cdr3_nt: TGTGCCAGCAGTGTCTTCAGAGAGACCCAGTACTTC; cdr3_aa: CASSVFRETQYF
clone_size: .; j_call: TRBJ1-2; v_call: TRBV6-5; d_call: .; cdr3_nt: TGTGCCAGCGTCGACTTTTCTAACTATGGCTACACCTTC; cdr3_aa: CASVDFSNYGYTF
clone_size: once; j_call: TRBJ2-4; v_call: TRBV18; d_call: .; cdr3_nt: TGTGCCAGCTCACCTCTTGGCGGAGCAGGTGAGCTGTACTTC; cdr3_aa: CASSPLGGAGELYF
clone_size: once; j_call: TRBJ2-7; v_call: TRBV18; d_call: .; cdr3_nt: TGTGCCAGCTCAGCCCGGACAGCCTACGAGCAGTACTTC; cdr3_aa: CASSARTAYEQYF
clone_size: .; j_call: TRBJ1-2; v_call: TRBV19; d_call: .; cdr3_nt: TGTGCCAGTAGTATACCACCGAGGACAGCGCGCAGCTATGGCTACACCTTC; cdr3_aa: CASSIPPRTARSYGYTF
clone_size: .; j_call: TRBJ2-7; v_call: TRBV5-8; d_call: .; cdr3_nt: TGTGCCAGCAGCTTGGGGAGTACAGGTCGGTACGAGCAGTACTTC; cdr3_aa: CASSLGSTGRYEQYF
clone_size: .; j_call: TRBJ2-1; v_call: TRBV5-1; d_call: .; cdr3_nt: TGCGCCAGCAGCTTGACAGGCCTTACCTACAATGAGCAGTTCTTC; cdr3_aa: CASSLTGLTYNEQFF
clone_size: few; j_call: TRBJ1-6; v_call: TRBV6-5; d_call: .; cdr3_nt: TGTGCCAGCAGATCATTACAGTTGAATAATTCACCCCTCCACTTT; cdr3_aa: CASRSLQLNNSPLHF
clone_size: .; j_call: TRBJ2-3; v_call: TRBV7-2; d_call: .; cdr3_nt: TGTGCCAGCAGCTTAGAAGTTTTAGCGACTTCCACAGATACGCAGTATTTT; cdr3_aa: CASSLEVLATSTDTQYF
clone_size: few; j_call: TRBJ2-3; v_call: TRBV10-1; d_call: .; cdr3_nt: TGCGCCAGCAGGCTCACCTTGGGCCCAACAGATACGCAGTATTTT; cdr3_aa: CASRLTLGPTDTQYF
clone_size: .; j_call: TRBJ2-2; v_call: TRBV27; d_call: TRBD2; cdr3_nt: TGTGCCAGCAGTTTTCGCGCGGGAGAGGCCGGGGAGCTGTTTTTT; cdr3_aa: CASSFRAGEAGELFF
clone_size: .; j_call: TRBJ1-1; v_call: TRBV29-1; d_call: .; cdr3_nt: TGCAGCGTGAGAACAACTGAAGCTTTCTTT; cdr3_aa: CSVRTTEAFF